This is a list of T cell receptor beta chains from one sample in a study of blood T cell repertoires in COVID-19. The method was immunoSEQ multiplex PCR; TCRdb's version includes in-frame clones alone and lacks a portion of them. The table shows roughly 250,000 clones, with around 90% occurring only once. Sample: PBMCs or T cells enriched from blood (not recorded which). The receptors here all came from a woman between 45 and 65 years old who had recovered from COVID-19. The CDR3 runs from the conserved cysteine through the conserved F or W. D genes are given only for firm matches. Not all rows give a size; the values are once, few, many and, for expanded clones, a class.

J: TRBJ1-2; D: -; size: -; V: TRBV29-1; CDR3: CSVESRRGRNYGYTF; DNA: TGCAGCGTTGAATCCCGCCGGGGGAGAAACTATGGCTACACCTTC
J: TRBJ2-5; D: -; size: -; V: TRBV9; CDR3: CASSVRELSPQETQYF; DNA: TGTGCCAGCAGCGTTAGGGAGCTTTCGCCCCAAGAGACCCAGTACTTC
J: TRBJ1-1; D: -; size: -; V: TRBV9; CDR3: CASSVQDYTEAFF; DNA: TGTGCCAGCAGCGTACAGGACTACACTGAAGCTTTCTTT
J: TRBJ2-3; D: -; size: once; V: TRBV3-1/TRBV3-2; CDR3: CASSQDLSRGDTQYF; DNA: TGTGCCAGCAGCCAAGATTTAAGTAGGGGAGATACGCAGTATTTT
J: TRBJ2-7; D: -; size: once; V: TRBV6-2/TRBV6-3; CDR3: CASSIDRDSYSYEQYF; DNA: TGTGCCAGCAGTATAGACCGGGACTCATACTCCTACGAGCAGTACTTC
J: TRBJ1-2; D: TRBD1; size: -; V: TRBV18; CDR3: CASSPSQGAQGYTF; DNA: TGTGCCAGCTCACCATCGCAGGGGGCTCAAGGCTACACCTTC
J: TRBJ1-1; D: -; size: -; V: TRBV7-9; CDR3: CASSSALGSGSTEAFF; DNA: TGTGCCAGCAGCTCCGCGTTGGGATCGGGAAGCACTGAAGCTTTCTTT
J: TRBJ1-2; D: -; size: -; V: TRBV27; CDR3: CASSFEGWSGYTF; DNA: TGTGCCAGCAGTTTTGAGGGTTGGAGTGGCTACACCTTC
J: TRBJ2-1; D: TRBD2; size: once; V: TRBV19; CDR3: CASSTLAGGSGVEQFF; DNA: TGTGCCAGTAGTACCTTAGCGGGAGGGAGTGGGGTTGAGCAGTTCTTC
J: TRBJ2-3; D: TRBD1; size: once; V: TRBV5-6; CDR3: CASSLVGTGTDTQYF; DNA: TGTGCCAGCAGCTTGGTAGGGACAGGAACAGATACGCAGTATTTT
J: TRBJ2-2; D: -; size: -; V: TRBV5-1; CDR3: CASSLRQMNTGELFF; DNA: TGCGCCAGCAGCTTGCGCCAGATGAACACCGGGGAGCTGTTTTTT
J: TRBJ2-7; D: -; size: -; V: TRBV28; CDR3: CASTVAVKYEQYF; DNA: TGTGCCAGCACAGTAGCGGTAAAATACGAGCAGTACTTC
J: TRBJ1-1; D: -; size: -; V: TRBV2; CDR3: CASSVAPGVTEAFF; DNA: TGTGCCAGCAGTGTCGCTCCAGGGGTCACTGAAGCTTTCTTT
J: TRBJ1-6; D: TRBD1; size: few; V: TRBV6-8; CDR3: CASRRTGGSYNSPLHF; DNA: TGTGCCAGCCGACGGACAGGGGGTTCCTATAATTCACCCCTCCACTTT
J: TRBJ1-2; D: TRBD1; size: -; V: TRBV6-5; CDR3: CASNRQGLNYGYTF; DNA: TGTGCCAGCAATAGACAGGGCCTGAACTATGGCTACACCTTC
J: TRBJ2-7; D: -; size: once; V: TRBV2; CDR3: CASSASTKQQYF; DNA: TGTGCCAGCAGTGCTTCGACTAAACAGCAGTACTTC
J: TRBJ2-6; D: -; size: -; V: TRBV21-1; CDR3: CASSKRDRGSAVLTF; DNA: TGTGCCAGCAGCAAACGCGACAGGGGTTCGGCCGTCCTGACTTTC
J: TRBJ2-2; D: -; size: -; V: TRBV27; CDR3: CASSTRAVTGELFF; DNA: TGTGCCAGCAGTACGAGAGCGGTCACCGGGGAGCTGTTTTTT
J: TRBJ1-2; D: -; size: -; V: TRBV7-2; CDR3: CASSLGYSYGYTF; DNA: TGTGCCAGCAGCTTGGGCTACTCCTATGGCTACACCTTC
J: TRBJ2-1; D: TRBD2; size: -; V: TRBV19; CDR3: CASSVGLDYNEQFF; DNA: TGTGCCAGTAGTGTGGGACTAGATTACAATGAGCAGTTCTTC
J: TRBJ2-1; D: -; size: -; V: TRBV5-6; CDR3: CASSQQDYPYNEQFF; DNA: TGTGCCAGCAGCCAACAGGACTACCCTTACAATGAGCAGTTCTTC
J: TRBJ2-6; D: -; size: -; V: TRBV19; CDR3: CASKRGIVSGANVLTF; DNA: TGTGCCAGCAAACGCGGGATAGTATCTGGGGCCAACGTCCTGACTTTC
J: TRBJ1-5; D: TRBD1; size: -; V: TRBV15; CDR3: CATSRGTGWQPQHF; DNA: TGTGCCACCAGCAGAGGGACAGGGTGGCAGCCCCAGCATTTT
J: TRBJ2-1; D: -; size: -; V: TRBV6-2/TRBV6-3; CDR3: CASSPAPVNEQFF; DNA: TGTGCCAGCAGCCCCGCGCCTGTCAATGAGCAGTTCTTC
J: TRBJ2-5; D: TRBD1; size: -; V: TRBV6-5; CDR3: CASSTRTGGETQYF; DNA: TGTGCCAGCAGTACAAGGACAGGGGGGGAGACCCAGTACTTC
J: TRBJ2-1; D: -; size: -; V: TRBV27; CDR3: CASSWGRIWFF; DNA: TGTGCCAGCAGTTGGGGCAGGATATGGTTCTTC
J: TRBJ1-5; D: TRBD1; size: -; V: TRBV15; CDR3: CATSRFRGTGSSNQPQHF; DNA: TGTGCCACCAGCAGATTCCGAGGGACAGGGAGTAGCAATCAGCCCCAGCATTTT
J: TRBJ2-7; D: -; size: once; V: TRBV6-1; CDR3: CASSEAWQSQEQYF; DNA: TGTGCCAGCAGTGAAGCTTGGCAGTCGCAGGAGCAGTACTTC
J: TRBJ2-7; D: -; size: -; V: TRBV28; CDR3: CASTSPYEQYF; DNA: TGTGCCAGCACATCCCCCTACGAGCAGTACTTC
J: TRBJ2-7; D: TRBD2; size: -; V: TRBV5-1; CDR3: CASKTSTSGSSWVPYEQYF; DNA: TGCGCCAGCAAGACCAGTACTAGCGGGTCATCATGGGTCCCCTACGAGCAGTACTTC
J: TRBJ2-3; D: -; size: -; V: TRBV5-4; CDR3: CASSSKSRGTDTQYF; DNA: TGTGCCAGCAGCTCCAAAAGTCGCGGGACGGATACGCAGTATTTT
J: TRBJ2-1; D: TRBD2; size: -; V: TRBV9; CDR3: CASTPSGRAYNEQFF; DNA: TGTGCCAGCACCCCTAGCGGGAGGGCCTACAATGAGCAGTTCTTC
J: TRBJ1-1; D: -; size: few; V: TRBV5-1; CDR3: CASSLVSGGPTEAFF; DNA: TGCGCCAGCAGCTTGGTTTCGGGCGGGCCGACTGAAGCTTTCTTT
J: TRBJ1-2; D: -; size: -; V: TRBV12-3/TRBV12-4; CDR3: CASSRGGHGYTF; DNA: TGTGCCAGCAGTCGGGGGGGACATGGCTACACCTTC
J: TRBJ2-7; D: TRBD2; size: -; V: TRBV18; CDR3: CASAAASGGYEQYF; DNA: TGTGCAAGCGCGGCGGCTAGCGGGGGGTATGAGCAGTACTTC
J: TRBJ2-2; D: -; size: -; V: TRBV5-1; CDR3: CASSPGPWRVMAGELFF; DNA: TGCGCCAGCAGCCCAGGACCCTGGAGGGTAATGGCCGGGGAGCTGTTTTTT
J: TRBJ1-2; D: -; size: -; V: TRBV10-3; CDR3: CANSDRGDYGYTF; DNA: TGTGCCAACTCAGACAGAGGAGACTATGGCTACACCTTC
J: TRBJ1-6; D: -; size: -; V: TRBV9; CDR3: CASSVGQGNNSPLHF; DNA: TGTGCCAGCAGCGTAGGGCAGGGTAATAATTCACCCCTCCACTTT
J: TRBJ1-5; D: -; size: -; V: TRBV4-2; CDR3: CASSPTGTASDQPQHF; DNA: TGTGCCAGCAGCCCCACTGGGACTGCCTCCGATCAGCCCCAGCATTTT
J: TRBJ1-1; D: TRBD1; size: -; V: TRBV28; CDR3: CASSLDRANTEAFF; DNA: TGTGCCAGCAGTTTAGACAGGGCGAACACTGAAGCTTTCTTT
J: TRBJ2-2; D: -; size: -; V: TRBV6-5; CDR3: CASKGVQNTGELFF; DNA: TGTGCCAGCAAAGGGGTGCAGAACACCGGGGAGCTGTTTTTT
J: TRBJ2-5; D: -; size: -; V: TRBV10-3; CDR3: CATLEDSLQETQYF; DNA: TGTGCCACGTTAGAAGACAGCCTACAAGAGACCCAGTACTTC
J: TRBJ2-1; D: -; size: -; V: TRBV7-9; CDR3: CASSFGREGAYNEQFF; DNA: TGTGCCAGCAGCTTTGGTCGGGAGGGGGCTTACAATGAGCAGTTCTTC
J: TRBJ2-7; D: -; size: -; V: TRBV5-8; CDR3: CASSSTEEPSYEQYF; DNA: TGTGCCAGCAGCTCTACAGAAGAACCTTCCTACGAGCAGTACTTC
J: TRBJ1-2; D: TRBD1; size: -; V: TRBV28; CDR3: CASSPRRGKGTIYGYTF; DNA: TGTGCCAGCAGTCCACGCAGGGGGAAGGGAACTATCTATGGCTACACCTTC
J: TRBJ2-2; D: TRBD1; size: -; V: TRBV5-1; CDR3: CASSPGTGAWGELFF; DNA: TGCGCCAGCAGCCCCGGGACAGGGGCCTGGGGGGAGCTGTTTTTT
J: TRBJ1-1; D: TRBD1; size: -; V: TRBV27; CDR3: CASSLSGTGPEAFF; DNA: TGTGCCAGCAGTTTATCGGGGACAGGTCCTGAAGCTTTCTTT
J: TRBJ1-4; D: -; size: few; V: TRBV18; CDR3: CASSPSQGNREKLFF; DNA: TGTGCCAGCTCACCATCCCAGGGGAATCGGGAAAAACTGTTTTTT
J: TRBJ1-2; D: TRBD1; size: -; V: TRBV28; CDR3: CASSLYGTAFDGYTF; DNA: TGTGCCAGCAGTTTGTACGGGACAGCTTTTGATGGCTACACCTTC
J: TRBJ1-4; D: TRBD1; size: -; V: TRBV18; CDR3: CASSRQGTNEKLFF; DNA: TGTGCCAGCTCGCGACAGGGGACTAATGAAAAACTGTTTTTT
J: TRBJ2-7; D: TRBD2; size: -; V: TRBV7-2; CDR3: CASSSDTSGRYEQYF; DNA: TGTGCCAGCAGCTCCGATACTAGCGGGAGATATGAGCAGTACTTC
J: TRBJ2-3; D: TRBD2; size: -; V: TRBV3-1/TRBV3-2; CDR3: CASSLSSGRGPDTQYF; DNA: TGTGCCAGCAGCCTATCTAGCGGGAGGGGGCCAGATACGCAGTATTTT
J: TRBJ2-5; D: -; size: -; V: TRBV30; CDR3: CAWSQTTGIQETQYF; DNA: TGTGCCTGGAGTCAAACCACGGGGATTCAAGAGACCCAGTACTTC
J: TRBJ2-7; D: -; size: -; V: TRBV2; CDR3: CASSERGGVTYEQYF; DNA: TGTGCCAGCAGTGAAAGAGGCGGGGTCACCTACGAGCAGTACTTC
J: TRBJ1-4; D: -; size: few; V: TRBV20-1; CDR3: CSARAGEKLFF; DNA: TGCAGTGCTAGGGCGGGTGAAAAACTGTTTTTT
J: TRBJ1-2; D: TRBD1; size: -; V: TRBV29-1; CDR3: CATGGARGYTF; DNA: TGCGCGACAGGGGGAGCTCGGGGCTACACCTTC
J: TRBJ1-5; D: TRBD1; size: -; V: TRBV27; CDR3: CASSSFGTGFSPQHF; DNA: TGTGCCAGCAGTTCTTTCGGGACAGGGTTTTCGCCCCAGCATTTT